The 12 T cell receptor beta chains in this list originate from one sample, sequenced in a study of radiotherapy plus CTLA-4 blockade in lung cancer. Some clones are missing from TCRdb's copy, which holds only in-frame ones; the method was immunoSEQ multiplex PCR. This repertoire shows some 73,000 clones, 70% to 85% found once; its top ten account for over 9%. The material was peripheral blood, obtained from a patient treated with radiotherapy plus ipilimumab. The receptors shown here come from a human donor with non-small cell lung cancer whose response to radiotherapy plus ipilimumab could not be evaluated.

Note on this clone: One junction end disagrees with the germline gene, perhaps due to a read error. The chain is built from TRBV5-1 and TRBJ2-4; 9 bases align to TRBD1. The germline CDR1 and CDR2 sequences are SGHRS and YFSETQ. The CDR3 has 16 amino acids. CDR3 in DNA: TGCGCCAACAGCTTGGGACAGGGAAATTCCAAGAGCATTCAGTACTTC. This gives the protein CANSLGQGNSKSIQYF.

Comment on this clone: The germline gene is not matched at one end of the junction; a read error may be the cause. Written as DNA, the CDR3 is TGTGCCAGCAGCTTGGGGGAGACCCGGTACTTC. Protein sequence: CASSLGETRYF. The chain is built from TRBV5-6 and TRBJ2-5; D perhaps matches TRBD2 (5 bases). CDR1 is SGHDT, CDR2 YYEEEE, per germline. This CDR3 spans 11 amino acids.

V and J are TRBV30 and TRBJ1-2; 10 bases fit TRBD1. CDR3 length: 17 amino acids. CDR1 is GTSNPN, CDR2 SVGIG, per germline (reference sequence). V was pared by 1 base and J by 3 bases, with 11 bases of the junction left unmatched. CDR3 sequence reads: CAWSDRTGGYWHYGYTF. CDR3 coding DNA: TGTGCCTGGAGTGATAGGACAGGGGGTTATTGGCACTATGGCTACACCTTC.

This sequence joins TRBV6-5 and TRBJ2-7, with 8 bases lining up with TRBD1. Losses at the gene ends were 2 bases for V and 5 bases for J; bases not matched to a gene: 2. This CDR3 region has 13 residues. Germline V gene sequence: CDR1 MNHEY, CDR2 SVGAGI. The CDR3 spells CASSYDRGDEQYF. The CDR3 coding sequence is TGTGCCAGCAGTTACGACAGGGGCGACGAGCAGTACTTC.

V usage is TRBV5-4 and J usage is TRBJ1-2; 7 bases match TRBD1. This CDR3 comprises 14 residues. The V gene end was trimmed by 3 bases and the J gene end by 4 bases; junction bases not matched to a gene: 6. CDR1 and CDR2 (germline): SGHNT, YYREEE (reference sequence). The chain's CDR3 is CASSSTGYGYGYTF. The CDR3 nucleotides read TGTGCCAGCAGCTCGACAGGGTACGGCTATGGCTACACCTTC.

The chain is built from TRBV19 and TRBJ2-5; TRBD1 matches at 8 bases. Per the germline V gene, CDR1 is LNHDA and CDR2 is SQIVND (reference sequence). There are 14 residues in the CDR3. The V segment lost 5 bases and the J segment 5 bases; nucleotides outside the gene matches: 7. As DNA, the CDR3 is TGTGCCAGTAGTGCGGCAGGGGGCTATGAGACCCAGTACTTC. Translated: CASSAAGGYETQYF.

This clone was detected a few times. This CDR3 is CASSTGQGLSYEQYF. The CDR3 DNA is TGTGCCAGCAGTACGGGACAGGGGCTTTCCTACGAGCAGTACTTC. The chain couples TRBV6-6 to TRBJ2-7, with TRBD1 matching over 10 bases. V dropped 5 bases and J dropped 1; count of bases not matched to a gene: 5. The CDR3 extends over 15 amino acids. Per the germline V gene, CDR1 is MNHNY and CDR2 is SVGAGI (reference sequence).

This rearrangement joins TRBV6-5 to TRBJ2-7; D is possibly TRBD2 (5 bases). Trimming removed 2 bases at V and 2 bases at J, with 13 bases between. Germline V gene data show CDR1 as MNHEY and CDR2 as SVGAGI. The CDR3 covers 15 residues. The CDR3 reads CASSYVGGQAYEQYF. The CDR3 nucleotides read TGTGCCAGCAGTTACGTAGGAGGCCAGGCCTACGAGCAGTACTTC.

This chain joins TRBV4-2 and TRBJ2-7; 14 bases agree with TRBD2. The CDR3 runs 16 residues. The germline CDR1 and CDR2 sequences are LGHNA and YNFKEQ. V was pared by 0 bases and J by 5 bases, with 3 bases of the junction left unmatched. CDR3 protein: CASSQEPGLAGDEQYF. CDR3 DNA sequence: TGTGCCAGCAGCCAAGAACCGGGACTAGCGGGAGACGAGCAGTACTTC.

CDR3: CAWSGQRNSPLHF. The DNA for the CDR3 is TGTGCCTGGAGTGGTCAGCGAAATTCACCCCTCCACTTT. The chain is built from TRBV30 and TRBJ1-6, with D uncertain. Germline values: CDR1 GTSNPN, CDR2 SVGIG (reference sequence). With 1 base removed from V and 7 bases from J, the gap between germline ends came to 8 bases. CDR3 size: 13 residues. Complete variable domain (other parts from reference TRBV30 and TRBJ1-6): SQTIHQWPATLVQPVGSPLSLECTVEGTSNPNLYWYRQAAGRGLQLLFYSVGIGQISSEVPQNLSASRPQDRQFILSSKKLLLSDSGFYLCAWSGQRNSPLHFGNGTRLTVT.

The rearrangement joins TRBV10-3 to TRBJ2-3, with TRBD2 identical over 14 bases. Trimming removed 9 bases from V and 5 bases from J; junction bases left unmatched: 13. This CDR3 is 17 amino acids long. The germline CDR1 and CDR2 sequences are ENHRY and SYGVKD. CDR3 nucleotide sequence: TGTGCCATAAAGCCCGGGACTAGCGGGGGAAAGGTAGATACGCAGTATTTT. Translated: CAIKPGTSGGKVDTQYF.

This clone was counted a few times. This chain connects TRBV19 to TRBJ1-1, with a possible D match to TRBD1 (5 bases). Germline CDR1 is LNHDA and CDR2 is SQIVND (reference sequence). This CDR3 is 14 amino acids long. The V end lost 5 bases, the J end lost 1 base, and 11 bases lay between the germline ends. The CDR3 loop reads CASSYRGQNTEAFF. The DNA of the CDR3 is TGTGCCAGTAGTTACAGAGGACAGAACACTGAAGCTTTCTTT. Full variable domain (remainder filled in from reference TRBV19 and TRBJ1-1): DGGITQSPKYLFRKEGQNVTLSCEQNLNHDAMYWYRQDPGQGLRLIYYSQIVNDFQKGDIAEGYSVSREKKESFPLTVTSAQKNPTAFYLCASSYRGQNTEAFFGQGTRLTVV.